The TCR beta chain described here comes from a study of T cell responses to AZD1222 COVID-19 vaccine. Data came from immunoSEQ multiplex PCR; TCRdb stores just in-frame clones and leaves some out. The table shows fewer than 75,000 clones, with roughly 87% occurring only once. The CDR3 is 15 amino acids. V lost 6 bases and J lost 0; bases outside the gene matches: 7. Germline V gene sequence: CDR1 MNHEY, CDR2 SVGAGI. This clonotype originated in an adult in good health. V and J are TRBV6-5 and TRBJ2-7, with 8 bases lining up with TRBD1. The sequenced sample was peripheral blood, obtained on day 0 of AZD1222 vaccination. CDR3 DNA: TGTGCCAGCAGCCACCGACAGGGGCTCTCCTACGAGCAGTACTTC. It is translated as CASSHRQGLSYEQYF.